The 16 T cell receptor beta chains reported below all come from one sample, sequenced in a study of graft-versus-host responses after intestinal transplantation. The repertoire was sequenced with immunoSEQ multiplex PCR; TCRdb's copy has only in-frame clones and lacks some. This sample carries 75,000 to 95,000 clones, roughly 90% of them seen once, and the ten largest clones take just under 0.35%. For these receptors, no antigen is known. Specimen: unstimulated CD4+ T cells sorted from spleen or lymph node cells, collected before transplant. Receptor source: a human donor who was the organ donor for an intestinal transplant.

The V call is TRBV6-1, the J call TRBJ1-4, with TRBD1 matching over 7 bases. The CDR3 has 16 residues. V was pared by 1 base and J by 0 bases, with 2 bases of the junction left unmatched. Germline CDR1 is MNHNS and CDR2 is SASEGT. Here the CDR3 reads CASSEGQGATNEKLFF. The CDR3 DNA sequence: TGTGCCAGCAGTGAAGGACAGGGTGCAACTAATGAAAAACTGTTTTTT.

This rearrangement joins TRBV10-1 to TRBJ2-7; D might be TRBD1 (5 bases). V lost 4 bases and J 2 bases, leaving 12 bases between the germline ends. The CDR3 has 14 residues. Germline lookup yields CDR1 WNHNN and CDR2 SYGVQD (reference sequence). The CDR3 is CASSVDGAAYEQYF. CDR3 coding DNA: TGCGCCAGCAGTGTGGATGGGGCCGCCTACGAGCAGTACTTC.

V usage is TRBV27 and J usage is TRBJ2-5; weak D call: TRBD1 (5 bases). The DNA end lines up better with TRBJ2-7; the J call may be wrong. The CDR3 is made up of 17 amino acids. The V gene's germline CDR1 is MNHEY and CDR2 SMNVEV (reference sequence). The DNA for the CDR3 is TGTGCCAGCAGTTTTCTGTCGTCCCGGGCAGGGCGGAACGAGCAGTACTTC. Its translation: CASSFLSSRAGRNEQYF.

The chain recombines TRBV30 with TRBJ1-4; TRBD1 agrees at 9 bases. V was pared by 1 base and J by 8 bases, with 8 bases of the junction left unmatched. The length of the CDR3 is 15 residues. CDR1 GTSNPN and CDR2 SVGIG come from the germline V gene (reference sequence). CDR3 bases: TGTGCCTGGAGTGGGCCGGGACAGGGAAGGGAAAAACTGTTTTTT. Its translation: CAWSGPGQGREKLFF.

The chain is built from TRBV7-9 and TRBJ2-7; TRBD2 aligns across 8 bases. The CDR3 totals 15 residues. Germline V gives CDR1 SEHNR, CDR2 FQNEAQ (reference sequence). The ends lost 2 bases at V and 3 bases at J; junction bases unmatched: 6. The CDR3 loop reads CASSLRGGDHYEQYF. The CDR3 bases are TGTGCCAGCAGCTTACGGGGGGGGGATCACTACGAGCAGTACTTC.

The chain uses TRBV13 and TRBJ2-1; 7 positions agree with TRBD2. CDR1 and CDR2 (germline): PRHDT, FYEKMQ (reference sequence). V lost 4 bases and J lost 3; bases outside the gene matches: 15. The CDR3 is 18 residues long. The CDR3 region is CASSSRLAGPMSYNEQFF. CDR3 bases: TGTGCCAGCAGCTCTAGACTAGCAGGACCTATGAGCTACAATGAGCAGTTCTTC. Filled out from reference TRBV13 and TRBJ2-1, the complete variable domain reads AAGVIQSPRHLIKEKRETATLKCYPIPRHDTVYWYQQGPGQDPQFLISFYEKMQSDKGSIPDRFSAQQFSDYHSELNMSSLELGDSALYFCASSSRLAGPMSYNEQFFGPGTRLTVL.

With respect to this clone: Relative to the germline gene, one junction end is altered; a read error may explain this. The chain is built from TRBV5-6 and TRBJ2-1; 7 bases fit TRBD1. CDR3 length: 12 amino acids. Germline V CDR1 and CDR2: SGHDT, YYEEEE. The CDR3 sequence is CASSFFGQGELF. The CDR3 DNA is TGTGCCAGCAGCTTTTTTGGGCAGGGGGAACTCTTC.

J is TRBJ2-5 and V is TRBV5-1; the match to TRBD1 covers 7 bases. This CDR3 comprises 13 residues. The J segment lost 3 bases and the V segment lost 4 bases, leaving 3 bases of the junction unmatched. The germline V gene encodes CDR1 SGHRS and CDR2 YFSETQ. The CDR3 sequence: CASSIDREETQYF. DNA of the CDR3: TGCGCCAGCAGCATAGACAGGGAAGAGACCCAGTACTTC.

The chain combines TRBV6-5 with TRBJ2-3, with D tentatively TRBD2 (5 bases). V was clipped by 4 bases and J by 4 bases, with 18 bases between them. This CDR3 has 16 residues. Germline V lookup: CDR1 MNHEY, CDR2 SVGAGI. The CDR3 DNA follows: TGTGCCAGCAGTTGGGCCTTTGCGGCGGGTCCAGATACGCAGTATTTT. It encodes CASSWAFAAGPDTQYF.

V is TRBV7-9 and J is TRBJ2-2, with 9 nucleotides matching TRBD1. The CDR3 totals 17 residues. Germline V CDR1 and CDR2: SEHNR, FQNEAQ (reference sequence). The trim removed 3 bases at V and 0 bases at J, leaving 5 bases unmatched. Here the CDR3 reads CASSFRRQGANTGELFF. In DNA form, the CDR3 reads TGTGCCAGCAGCTTCCGGCGACAGGGGGCGAACACCGGGGAGCTGTTTTTT.

The chain joins TRBV6-5 to TRBJ1-5, with no clear D. The V gene lost 6 bases and the J gene lost 0 bases, with 9 bases spanning the gap. This CDR3 comprises 14 residues. Germline-derived CDR1 and CDR2 are MNHEY and SVGAGI. CDR3 loop: CASRGRYSNQPQHF. In DNA, the CDR3 is TGTGCCAGCAGGGGCCGTTATAGCAATCAGCCCCAGCATTTT.

CDR3 region: CASTLPVGGAYEQYF. For the CDR3, the DNA is TGTGCCAGCACTCTTCCCGTCGGGGGGGCCTACGAGCAGTACTTC. The chain combines TRBV28 with TRBJ2-7; TRBD2 matches 8 bases. The CDR3 has 15 residues. Per germline, CDR1 MDHEN and CDR2 SYDVKM. V shed 7 bases, J shed 2 bases, and the junction held 10 bases outside the gene matches.

The chain couples TRBV10-3 to TRBJ2-7, with TRBD2 as a possible D gene (6 bases). Germline V lookup: CDR1 ENHRY, CDR2 SYGVKD. CDR3 length: 12 amino acids. V shed 10 bases and J shed 2 bases, with 12 bases lying between them. The CDR3 DNA follows: TGTGCCAGCGGGAAGGCCCCCTACGAGCAGTACTTC. The encoded protein is CASGKAPYEQYF.

The chain has TRBV28 and TRBJ2-3, with TRBD1 as a possible D gene (6 bases). V was trimmed by 5 bases and J by 0 bases, leaving 12 bases between them. CDR3 length: 15 residues. Germline V lookup: CDR1 MDHEN, CDR2 SYDVKM. CDR3 bases: TGTGCCAGCAGTGCCCAGGGGTATAGCACAGATACGCAGTATTTT. This sequence encodes CASSAQGYSTDTQYF.

The gene calls are TRBV25-1 and TRBJ2-7, with D possibly TRBD2 on 6 matching bases. The CDR3 loop spans 14 amino acids. CDR1 MGHDK and CDR2 SYGVNS come from the germline V gene. The V end was cut by 7 bases, the J end by 6 bases, with 19 bases between. CDR3 coding DNA: TGTGCCAGCATAATCAGACTAGTTGGATCCGAGCAGTACTTC. This gives the protein CASIIRLVGSEQYF.

This rearrangement joins TRBV10-2 to TRBJ1-3; D is undetermined. This CDR3 comprises 14 residues. CDR1 and CDR2 from the germline V gene are WSHSY and SAAADI. Trimming took 4 bases from V and 0 from J, leaving 7 bases between them. The CDR3 sequence is CASSALTSGNTIYF. The CDR3 DNA reads as TGCGCCAGCAGTGCCCTAACCTCTGGAAACACCATATATTTT.